Below, 28 T cell receptor beta chains from the same sample are listed, as sequenced in a study of T cells in Graves' hyperthyroidism and ophthalmopathy. The TCR beta CDR3 regions underwent amplification using RNA transcripts as the source. Initially, a first-round RT-PCR of the TCR CDR3 employed the HTBI primer set. TCRdb called the multiplex PCR reads again in MiXCR, with one record for every CDR3 protein. This repertoire shows approximately 590,000 distinct CDR3 sequences, 15% to 19% found once; its top ten account for around 7.8%. The sample taken for sequencing was blood. The receptors originated from a woman aged 25 to 39 with Graves' hyperthyroidism.

This clonotype was recorded at least ten times. The chain combines TRBV5-6 with TRBJ2-1, with 11 positions matching TRBD2. There are 16 residues in the CDR3. Germline CDR1 reads SGHDT; CDR2 reads YYEEEE. Germline trimming cut 4 bases from V and 7 bases from J; bases unmatched to any gene: 10. This CDR3 is CASSQILAGALNEQFF. In DNA form, the CDR3 reads TGTGCCAGCAGCCAGATACTAGCGGGAGCTTTAAATGAGCAGTTCTTC. Using reference TRBV5-6 and TRBJ2-1 for the parts outside the CDR3, the full variable domain is DAGVTQSPTHLIKTRGQQVTLRCSPKSGHDTVSWYQQALGQGPQFIFQYYEEEERQRGNFPDRFSGHQFPNYSSELNVNALLLGDSALYLCASSQILAGALNEQFFGPGTRLTVL.

This clonotype was observed at least ten times. J is TRBJ1-5 and V is TRBV30; no clear D gene. This CDR3 is 15 amino acids long. Germline V CDR1 and CDR2: GTSNPN, SVGIG (reference sequence). V was clipped by 2 bases and J by 0 bases, with 11 bases between them. As DNA, the CDR3 is TGTGCCTGGAGTTCTGCCTCCCATAGCAATCAGCCCCAGCATTTT. This encodes CAWSSASHSNQPQHF. Looking up the rest from reference TRBV30 and TRBJ1-5 gives the full variable domain: SQTIHQWPATLVQPVGSPLSLECTVEGTSNPNLYWYRQAAGRGLQLLFYSVGIGQISSEVPQNLSASRPQDRQFILSSKKLLLSDSGFYLCAWSSASHSNQPQHFGDGTRLSIL.

Details on this clonotype: Relative to the germline gene, one junction end is altered; a read error may explain this. This rearrangement joins TRBV30 to TRBJ2-2, with 10 bases matching TRBD2. In germline, CDR1 is GTSNPN, CDR2 SVGIG (reference sequence). CDR3 length: 16 residues. The CDR3, as DNA: TGTGCCTGGAGTGTACTAGCGGGAACACTGGCTGGGGAGCTGCTTTTT. Protein product: CAWSVLAGTLAGELLF.

This clonotype was detected ten times or more. CDR3 nucleotide sequence: TGTGCCAGCAGTGACCCGGGTAGCGGGAACACTGAAGCTTTCTTT. It specifies CASSDPGSGNTEAFF. The rearrangement joins TRBV28 to TRBJ1-1; D uncertain. There are 15 residues in the CDR3. CDR1 and CDR2 (germline): MDHEN, SYDVKM. Trimming removed 5 bases from V and 1 base from J, with 14 bases in between.

V is TRBV5-1 and J is TRBJ2-3; 10 bases line up with TRBD1. Germline lookup yields CDR1 SGHRS and CDR2 YFSETQ. Trimming cost V 4 bases and J 5 bases; bases outside gene matches: 10. CDR3 length: 16 residues. The CDR3 bases are TGCGCCAGCAGCGTGCCGGGACAGGGGACAGGAGATACGCAGTATTTT. Residues: CASSVPGQGTGDTQYF.

The chain is built from TRBV15 and TRBJ2-5, with D possibly matching TRBD1 (6 bases). Trimming left V 0 bases short and J 11 bases short, with 10 bases between. CDR1 and CDR2 (germline): LNHNV, YYDKDF (reference sequence). The CDR3 is made up of 12 amino acids. DNA for the CDR3: TGTGCCACCAGCAGAGATCTGGACAGACAGTACTTC. Its protein product is CATSRDLDRQYF.

The chain couples TRBV6-5 to TRBJ2-2; D might be TRBD2 (6 bases). V gave up 5 bases and J gave up 4 bases, with 11 bases separating them. The CDR3 totals 14 residues. In germline, CDR1 is MNHEY, CDR2 SVGAGI. In DNA form, the CDR3 reads TGTGCCAGCAGTACTCTAGCGTTCACCGGGGAGCTGTTTTTT. It encodes CASSTLAFTGELFF.

In its sample, this clonotype was seen many times. The chain recombines TRBV11-3 with TRBJ2-7; TRBD2 matches 7 bases. The CDR3 spans 14 residues. Germline loops: CDR1 SGHNT, CDR2 YENEEA. Trimming cost V 1 base and J 4 bases; bases outside gene matches: 4. In DNA, the CDR3 is TGTGCCAGCAGCTTAGGCGCTAGCGGATACGAGCAGTACTTC. This codes for CASSLGASGYEQYF.

This clonotype was detected many times. This CDR3 reads CASSLVPEADIQYF. In DNA, the CDR3 is TGTGCCAGCAGCTTAGTTCCCGAGGCCGACATTCAGTACTTC. The V and J genes are TRBV7-8 and TRBJ2-4; unclear D gene. The CDR3 covers 14 residues. Trimming left V 1 base short and J 8 bases short, with 12 bases between. The germline V gene has CDR1 SGHVS and CDR2 FQNEAQ.

This clonotype was seen many times. The chain carries TRBV2 and TRBJ2-1; D might be TRBD1 or TRBD2, each matching 5 bases. This CDR3 has 11 residues. From germline, CDR1 is SNHLY and CDR2 FYNNEI. Trimming removed 6 bases at V and 10 bases at J, with 10 bases between. The chain's CDR3 is CASSGAREQFF. The CDR3 nucleotides are TGTGCCAGCAGCGGGGCCAGGGAGCAGTTCTTC.

Comment on this clonotype: This may be a read error, as it is one base from a much larger clone. The chain carries TRBV20-1 and TRBJ2-7; D may match TRBD1 or TRBD2 (5 bases each). CDR3 length: 16 amino acids. V dropped 6 bases and J dropped 5 bases, with 26 bases sitting between them. CDR1 and CDR2 from the germline V gene are DFQATT and SNEGSKA (reference sequence). The CDR3 here is CSANPKAGAYTHEQYF. CDR3 in DNA: TGCAGTGCGAACCCCAAGGCCGGGGCCTATACCCACGAGCAGTACTTC.

J is TRBJ2-1 and V is TRBV29-1, with 7 bases that match TRBD2. The germline gives CDR1 SQVTM, CDR2 ANQGSEA. Trimming took 2 bases from V and 3 from J; bases not matched to a gene: 4. This CDR3 comprises 14 residues. The CDR3 bases are TGCAGCGTTGAAACCGGGACTAACTACAATGAGCAGTTCTTC. Translation gives CSVETGTNYNEQFF.

This clonotype was seen a handful of times. The V gene is TRBV15, the J gene TRBJ2-1; 13 bases match TRBD2. The CDR3 sequence is 22 residues long. Germline V CDR1 and CDR2: LNHNV, YYDKDF (reference sequence). With V trimmed by 8 bases and J by 0 bases, 22 bases remained unmatched. The CDR3 nucleotides read TGTGCCACCGATCCGGGACTAGCGGGATTCGGGGCTGGACGCAGCTCCTACAATGAGCAGTTCTTC. It codes for CATDPGLAGFGAGRSSYNEQFF. The full variable domain, its missing parts supplied by reference TRBV15 and TRBJ2-1, is DAMVIQNPRYQVTQFGKPVTLSCSQTLNHNVMYWYQQKSSQAPKLLFHYYDKDFNNEADTPDNFQSRRPNTSFCFLDIRSPGLGDTAMYLCATDPGLAGFGAGRSSYNEQFFGPGTRLTVL.

This clonotype was found many times. This chain joins TRBV2 and TRBJ2-1; D ambiguous. There are 10 residues in the CDR3. CDR1 and CDR2 (germline): SNHLY, FYNNEI. Trimming removed 6 bases at V and 9 bases at J, with 6 bases between. The CDR3 is CASRGLEQFF. Written as DNA, the CDR3 is TGTGCCAGCAGGGGCCTTGAGCAGTTCTTC. Combining the CDR3 with reference TRBV2 and TRBJ2-1 gives the whole variable domain EPEVTQTPSHQVTQMGQEVILRCVPISNHLYFYWYRQILGQKVEFLVSFYNNEISEKSEIFDDQFSVERPDGSNFTLKIRSTKLEDSAMYFCASRGLEQFFGPGTRLTVL.

This clonotype was seen many times. The rearrangement links TRBV20-1 to TRBJ2-1; 9 bases are shared with TRBD2. The CDR3 consists of 16 residues. Trimming removed 5 bases from V and 1 base from J; junction bases left unmatched: 9. Per the germline V gene, CDR1 is DFQATT and CDR2 is SNEGSKA (reference sequence). The CDR3 sequence: CSARALAGLSYNEQFF. CDR3 coding DNA: TGCAGTGCTCGAGCCCTAGCGGGATTATCCTACAATGAGCAGTTCTTC.

This clonotype has at least ten counts. The rearrangement uses TRBV7-8 and TRBJ2-7, with no clear D. CDR1 is SGHVS and CDR2 is FQNEAQ in the germline V gene. This CDR3 region has 12 residues. The V gene lost 5 bases and the J gene lost 6 bases, with 11 bases spanning the gap. The CDR3 DNA is TGTGCCAGCAGCCAAGGCAGTTTCGAGCAGTACTTC. Its translation is CASSQGSFEQYF.

This clonotype occurred many times. This chain joins TRBV11-2 and TRBJ2-7, with 8 bases identical to TRBD1. This CDR3 region has 16 residues. Germline V gives CDR1 SGHAT, CDR2 FQNNGV. V trimming: 5 bases; J trimming: 4 bases; junction bases outside the gene matches: 13. The CDR3 DNA is TGTGCCAGCAGCCCTGGGTCCGGGACAGGTTCGTACGAGCAGTACTTC. Translated: CASSPGSGTGSYEQYF.

This clonotype was recorded many times. The chain is built from TRBV28 and TRBJ2-5; 9 nucleotides align to TRBD2. The germline gives CDR1 MDHEN, CDR2 SYDVKM. The CDR3 has 15 amino acids. After removal of 5 bases from V and 4 bases from J, the junction contained 8 bases not matched to a gene. CDR3 protein: CASSRPGLALETQYF. CDR3 DNA: TGTGCCAGCAGTCGACCGGGACTAGCATTAGAGACCCAGTACTTC. Complete variable domain (other parts from reference TRBV28 and TRBJ2-5): DVKVTQSSRYLVKRTGEKVFLECVQDMDHENMFWYRQDPGLGLRLIYFSYDVKMKEKGDIPEGYSVSREKKERFSLILESASTNQTSMYLCASSRPGLALETQYFGPGTRLLVL.

In its sample, this clonotype was seen a few times. The chain combines TRBV2 with TRBJ2-7; D gene ambiguous. Looked up from germline, CDR1 is SNHLY and CDR2 is FYNNEI. Trimming pared 7 bases from V and 9 bases from J, leaving 13 bases between. This CDR3 has 11 residues. The CDR3, as DNA: TGTGCCAGCACTACCCCCGGCAGGCAGTACTTC. Its translation: CASTTPGRQYF.

This clonotype was counted many times. The chain recombines TRBV19 with TRBJ1-5; 8 nucleotides line up with TRBD1. The ends lost 4 bases at V and 6 bases at J; junction bases unmatched: 17. This CDR3 spans 18 amino acids. CDR1 is LNHDA, CDR2 SQIVND, per germline (reference sequence). In nucleotides, the CDR3 is TGTGCCAGTAGTAACGCGGTCGACAGGGGATCGAGTGGTCAGCCCCAGCATTTT. It is translated as CASSNAVDRGSSGQPQHF.

This clonotype has more than one count but fewer than ten. The V gene is TRBV7-2, the J gene TRBJ2-7, with 11 bases fitting TRBD2. Germline-derived CDR1 and CDR2 are SGHTA and FQGNSA. This CDR3 spans 14 amino acids. V lost 3 bases, J lost 6 bases, and 4 bases stayed unmatched. As DNA, the CDR3 is TGTGCCAGCAGCTTTCGGACTAGCGGGCCCGAGCAGTACTTC. This codes for CASSFRTSGPEQYF.

This clonotype was detected ten times or more. The rearrangement joins TRBV11-1 to TRBJ2-7; TRBD2 might be the D (6 bases). The V gene's germline CDR1 is SGHAT and CDR2 FQDESV (reference sequence). This CDR3 is 16 amino acids long. The germline V and J ends were trimmed by 5 bases and 5 bases, with 22 bases remaining between them. CDR3 DNA: TGTGCCAGCAGCCCACTCCGGGACTCCGAAGGAAACGAGCAGTACTTC. Amino acid sequence: CASSPLRDSEGNEQYF. The whole variable domain, filled in from reference TRBV11-1 and TRBJ2-7, reads EAEVAQSPRYKITEKSQAVAFWCDPISGHATLYWYRQILGQGPELLVQFQDESVVDDSQLPKDRFSAERLKGVDSTLKIQPAELGDSAMYLCASSPLRDSEGNEQYFGPGTRLTVT.

The CDR3 loop is CSVEGLAGGYNEQFF. In DNA form, the CDR3 reads TGCAGCGTTGAAGGACTAGCGGGAGGGTACAATGAGCAGTTCTTC. The V gene is TRBV29-1, the J gene TRBJ2-1; 14 nucleotides agree with TRBD2. CDR3 length: 15 residues. V shed 1 base and J 4 bases; nucleotides not matched to a gene: 0. Germline CDR1 SQVTM, CDR2 ANQGSEA.

Ten or more counts support this clonotype. CDR3 DNA: TGTGCCAGCAGTTTCCCGCCTTTGAACCTAGACAGGGAATTTACCTACGAGCAGTACTTC. Translated: CASSFPPLNLDREFTYEQYF. V is TRBV28 and J is TRBJ2-7, with 7 positions matching TRBD1. With 3 bases clipped from V and 2 bases from J, the junction kept 22 bases outside the gene matches. The CDR3 has 20 residues. Germline V gene data show CDR1 as MDHEN and CDR2 as SYDVKM.

The sample holds many counts of this clonotype. The chain carries TRBV7-9 and TRBJ2-3; 9 bases are shared with TRBD2. V gave up 0 bases and J gave up 2 bases; unmatched junction bases: 12. Per the germline V gene, CDR1 is SEHNR and CDR2 is FQNEAQ (reference sequence). The CDR3 has 19 amino acids. Here the CDR3 reads CASSLAPREGQDNTDTQYF. The CDR3 nucleotides read TGTGCCAGCAGCTTAGCTCCGCGGGAGGGCCAGGATAACACAGATACGCAGTATTTT.

There are many counts of this clonotype. The gene calls are TRBV2 and TRBJ2-2, with TRBD2 matching 9 bases. The J segment lost 4 bases and the V segment lost 6 bases, leaving 12 bases of the junction unmatched. The CDR3 loop spans 17 amino acids. Germline lookup yields CDR1 SNHLY and CDR2 FYNNEI. The CDR3 here is CASSRLAGGGATGELFF. As DNA, the CDR3 is TGTGCCAGCAGCCGTTTGGCGGGAGGGGGGGCCACCGGGGAGCTGTTTTTT.

This clonotype has at least ten counts. V is TRBV10-3 and J is TRBJ2-1, with TRBD2 matching over 11 bases. Per germline, CDR1 ENHRY and CDR2 SYGVKD. V shed 8 bases and J 4 bases; nucleotides not matched to a gene: 7. This CDR3 comprises 15 residues. The CDR3 loop reads CAIGGTSGSYNEQFF. CDR3 sequence (DNA): TGTGCCATCGGTGGGACTAGCGGTTCTTACAATGAGCAGTTCTTC.

This clonotype showed up many times. The chain uses TRBV5-1 and TRBJ2-1, with D unclear. The V end lost 4 bases, the J end lost 9 bases, and 14 bases lay between the germline ends. This CDR3 has 13 residues. CDR1 and CDR2 (germline): SGHRS, YFSETQ. The CDR3 bases are TGCGCCAGCAGCCCCGGACGCCGACCTGAGCAGTTCTTC. Its translation is CASSPGRRPEQFF.